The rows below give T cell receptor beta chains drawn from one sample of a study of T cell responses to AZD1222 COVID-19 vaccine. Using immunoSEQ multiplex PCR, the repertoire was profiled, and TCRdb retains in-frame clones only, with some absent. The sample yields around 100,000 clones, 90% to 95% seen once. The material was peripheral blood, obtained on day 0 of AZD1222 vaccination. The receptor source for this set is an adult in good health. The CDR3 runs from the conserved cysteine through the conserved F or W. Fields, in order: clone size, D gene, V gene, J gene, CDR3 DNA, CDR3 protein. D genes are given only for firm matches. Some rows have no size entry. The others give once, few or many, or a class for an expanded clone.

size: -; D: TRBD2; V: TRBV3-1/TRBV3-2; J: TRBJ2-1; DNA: TGTGCCAGCAGCCAAGTCGGGACTAGCGGGAAACATGAGCAGTTCTTC; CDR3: CASSQVGTSGKHEQFF
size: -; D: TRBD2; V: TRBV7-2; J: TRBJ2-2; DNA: TGTGCCAGCAGCTTGGACGCCTCTAGCGGGCCCCTGGGCGGGGAGCTGTTTTTT; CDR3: CASSLDASSGPLGGELFF
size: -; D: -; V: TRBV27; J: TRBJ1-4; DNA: TGTGCCAGCAGTTTAAGGTCGCGGCGACAAGAAAAACTGTTTTTT; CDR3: CASSLRSRRQEKLFF
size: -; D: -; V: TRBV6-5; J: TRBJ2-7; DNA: TGTGCCAGCAGCCAAGAGAGGACAGTCACCTACGAGCAGTACTTC; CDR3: CASSQERTVTYEQYF
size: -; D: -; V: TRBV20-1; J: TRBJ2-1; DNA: TGCAGTGCTAGTGACGGCCATGAGCAGTTCTTC; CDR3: CSASDGHEQFF
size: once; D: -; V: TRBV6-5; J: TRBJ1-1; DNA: TGTGCCAGCAGTTCTTCTCCAACCAACACTGAAGCTTTCTTT; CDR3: CASSSSPTNTEAFF
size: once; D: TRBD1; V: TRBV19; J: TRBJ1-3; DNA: TGTGCCAGTAGAGGGGGGACAGCTGGAAACACCATATATTTT; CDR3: CASRGGTAGNTIYF
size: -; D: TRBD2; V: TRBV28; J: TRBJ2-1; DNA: TGTGCCAGCAGTCATCGCGGGCGGGAGGTCCCCAATGAGCAGTTCTTC; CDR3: CASSHRGREVPNEQFF
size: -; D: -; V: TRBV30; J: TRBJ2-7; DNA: TGTGCCTGGAGTGAGACTAGTTTCTCCTACGAGCAGTACTTC; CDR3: CAWSETSFSYEQYF
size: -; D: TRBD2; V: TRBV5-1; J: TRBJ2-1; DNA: TGCGCCAGCAGCTTATCTATTGGGAGGGAAAATGAGCAGTTCTTC; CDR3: CASSLSIGRENEQFF
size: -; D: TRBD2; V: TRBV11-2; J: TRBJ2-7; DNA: TGTGCCAGCAGCTTAATTATACTGGCGGCTAGCGGCTCCTACGAGCAGTACTTC; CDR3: CASSLIILAASGSYEQYF
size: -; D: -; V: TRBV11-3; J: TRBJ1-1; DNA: TGTGCCAGCAGCTTGTCCGGGATGAACACTGAAGCTTTCTTT; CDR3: CASSLSGMNTEAFF
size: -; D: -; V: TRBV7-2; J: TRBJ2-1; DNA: TGTGCCAGCAGCTTAGAAGGGATAAAGGAGTTCTTC; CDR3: CASSLEGIKEFF
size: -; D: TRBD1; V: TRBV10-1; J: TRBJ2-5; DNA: TGCGCCATCCGTCCTAGGGACAGGGTGATTCAAGAGACCCAGTACTTC; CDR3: CAIRPRDRVIQETQYF
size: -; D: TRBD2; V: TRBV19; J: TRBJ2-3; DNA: TGTGCCAGTAGTATAGATCGGGAGCTAGCGGGAGGAGGCACAGATACGCAGTATTTT; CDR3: CASSIDRELAGGGTDTQYF
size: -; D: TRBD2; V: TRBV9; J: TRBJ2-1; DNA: TGTGCCAGCAGCGCCAGACTAGCGGGCCCTTACAATGAGCAGTTCTTC; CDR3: CASSARLAGPYNEQFF
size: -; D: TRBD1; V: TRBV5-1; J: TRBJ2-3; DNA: TGCGCCAGCAGCTTGGAGGTCAGGGGGCACGGAGCAGATACGCAGTATTTT; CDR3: CASSLEVRGHGADTQYF
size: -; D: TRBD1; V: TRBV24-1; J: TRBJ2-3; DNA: TGTGCCACCAGTGATCAAGGGACAGGCTCGGATACGCAGTATTTT; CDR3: CATSDQGTGSDTQYF
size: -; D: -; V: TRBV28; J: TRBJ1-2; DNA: TGTGCCATCGGATTGGTGACGCTAGTCAGGGGCTACACCTTC; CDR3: CAIGLVTLVRGYTF
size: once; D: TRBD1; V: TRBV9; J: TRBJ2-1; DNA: TGTGCCAGCACCTGGGACAGGGGTGGTTTCTTC; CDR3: CASTWDRGGFF
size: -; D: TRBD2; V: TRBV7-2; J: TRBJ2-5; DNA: TGTGCCAGCAGCTTAGGTCCTAGCGGCCAACAAGAGACCCAGTACTTC; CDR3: CASSLGPSGQQETQYF
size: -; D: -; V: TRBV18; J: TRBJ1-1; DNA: TGTGCCAGCTCACCGGGACAGAACACTGAAGCTTTCTTT; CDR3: CASSPGQNTEAFF